This TCR beta chain was sequenced during a study of blood T cell repertoires in COVID-19. Turning to the study itself: Samples taken during acute and convalescent COVID-19 were collected in the United States, Italy and Spain. Sample material is recorded as cDNA or gDNA derived from T cells, B-cell-depleted T cells, or PBMCs.

Methods used by the authors: Reference gene primer amplification gave nucleated cell count estimates. The protocol was immunoSEQ multiplex PCR, while the TCRdb copy is restricted to in-frame clones and leaves out a portion. The DNA was the basis for D and trimming; V, J and clone size are from that table. The repertoire has about 230,000 clones, roughly 86% of them found once; the top ten carry roughly 2.5%. There are 13 residues in the CDR3. V was clipped by 8 bases and J by 4 bases; unmatched bases: 8. The germline gives CDR1 SQVTM, CDR2 ANQGSEA. The chain recombines TRBV29-1 with TRBJ2-7; 10 bases are a match to TRBD2. The sequence was obtained from a woman aged 55-75 years with acute or convalescent COVID-19. Sequencing was carried out using peripheral blood. Here the CDR3 DNA reads TGCAGCTACTCTCCTAGCGGGAGTTACGAGCAGTACTTC. Translated: CSYSPSGSYEQYF.